These T cell receptor beta chains were read from a single sample in a study of cytomegalovirus exposure and HLA in healthy donors. Using immunoSEQ multiplex PCR, the repertoire was profiled, and TCRdb retains in-frame clones only, with some absent. The table includes 150,000 to 200,000 clones, more than 65% detected once. Source material: PBMCs. All receptors derive from a female donor in good health and CMV-seronegative. Both conserved end residues are part of each CDR3. D genes are given only for firm matches.

d_gene	v_gene	j_gene	CDR3nt	CDR3aa
NA	TRBV28	TRBJ1-1	TGTGCCAGCAGTGGGGACACCTATTCTGAAGCTTTCTTT	CASSGDTYSEAFF
NA	TRBV7-8	TRBJ2-1	TGTGCCAGCAGCTTAGTGAGGGGGTCTGAGCAGTTCTTC	CASSLVRGSEQFF
TRBD2	TRBV5-1	TRBJ2-5	TGCGCCAGCAGCTTGGAAGCGGGGACCCAAGAGACCCAGTACTTC	CASSLEAGTQETQYF
NA	TRBV11-2	TRBJ1-1	TGTGCCAGCAGCTTAAAACTGGGGGCGTACACTGAAGCTTTCTTT	CASSLKLGAYTEAFF
NA	TRBV6-1	TRBJ1-1	TGTGCCAGCAGTGAAGAGGGGGTAGCTTTCTTT	CASSEEGVAFF
NA	TRBV10-3	TRBJ2-5	TGTGCCATCAGTGAGTCAGGGACTCAGGTCGGGACCCAGTACTTC	CAISESGTQVGTQYF
TRBD1	TRBV5-1	TRBJ1-2	TGCGCCAGCAGGCCCGGGACAGCTAACTATGGCTACACCTTC	CASRPGTANYGYTF
NA	TRBV18	TRBJ1-2	TGTGCCAGCTCACCCCAGGGCCTCTATGGCTACACCTTC	CASSPQGLYGYTF
NA	TRBV5-1	TRBJ1-1	TGCGCCAGCAGCTTGTTCGGGGATTGGGACACTGAAGCTTTCTTT	CASSLFGDWDTEAFF
TRBD2	TRBV7-3	TRBJ2-2	TGTGCCAGCAGCTTAACGACTAGCTCGAACACCGGGGAGCTGTTTTTT	CASSLTTSSNTGELFF
TRBD2	TRBV11-2	TRBJ2-7	TGTGCCAGCAGCCTAGCGGAGGGCTACGAGCAGTACTTC	CASSLAEGYEQYF
TRBD2	TRBV11-3	TRBJ2-1	TGTGCCAGCAGCTTAAATCTGGGGGGACTACCCAACAATGAGCAGTTCTTC	CASSLNLGGLPNNEQFF
NA	TRBV4-1	TRBJ2-7	TGCGCCAGCAGCCAAGAGAGTCAGGGTACCTACGAGCAGTACTTC	CASSQESQGTYEQYF
NA	TRBV19	TRBJ1-1	TGTGCCAGTAGTATCGTGATGGGGGCCACTGAAGCTTTCTTT	CASSIVMGATEAFF
TRBD2	TRBV9	TRBJ2-2	TGTGCCAGCAGCGTAGCTGTGACTAGCGTTGCCGGGGAGCTGTTTTTT	CASSVAVTSVAGELFF
NA	TRBV29-1	TRBJ2-5	TGCAGCGTTTTGCGGGGACAGACCCAGTACTTC	CSVLRGQTQYF
TRBD1	TRBV9	TRBJ2-4	TGTGCCAGCAGCGCTGGACAGGGGTCAAACATTCAGTACTTC	CASSAGQGSNIQYF
NA	TRBV28	TRBJ2-7	TGTGCCAGCAGTACGCGGACAGTTTCCTACGAGCAGTACTTC	CASSTRTVSYEQYF
NA	TRBV9	TRBJ1-2	TGTGCCAGCAGCCCCGAGGGGGGGCCCTCCTATGGCTACACCTTC	CASSPEGGPSYGYTF
NA	TRBV4-2	TRBJ2-1	TGTGCCAGCAGCCCAGGGACTGGAGCCTATGATGAGCAGTTCTTC	CASSPGTGAYDEQFF
TRBD2	TRBV5-6	TRBJ2-3	TGTGCCAGCAGCCCTACTAGCGGGGGAGCCATCGATACGCAGTATTTT	CASSPTSGGAIDTQYF